These 19 T cell receptor beta chains were all obtained from the same sample, sequenced in a study of breast tumors, draining lymph nodes, adjacent tissues. Breast cancer patients provided tissue from their axillary draining lymph nodes. Via MiXCR, TCRdb re-called the multiplex PCR reads, giving one row per CDR3 protein. The table has approximately 230,000 distinct CDR3 sequences, under 35% seen once. The sequenced sample consisted of axillary lymph node tissue. The receptor source for this set is a female donor with breast cancer. Some clones in this sample may be carry-over from other donors' samples.

At least ten counts were recorded for this clonotype. The chain joins TRBV7-2 to TRBJ1-6, with D tentatively TRBD1 (6 bases). This CDR3 comprises 15 residues. Germline loops: CDR1 SGHTA, CDR2 FQGNSA. V shed 1 base and J shed 7 bases, with 11 bases lying between them. CDR3 amino acids: CASSLDPDRNSPLHF. In nucleotides, the CDR3 is TGTGCCAGCAGCTTAGACCCCGACAGGAATTCACCCCTCCACTTT.

V is TRBV2 and J is TRBJ1-4; D is uncertain. In germline, CDR1 is SNHLY, CDR2 FYNNEI. There are 13 residues in the CDR3. Trimming took off 6 bases at V and 8 bases at J, with 13 bases between the two ends. The CDR3 DNA reads TGTGCCAGCAGGGTTAGCGGGGTGGAAAAACTGTTTTTT. It codes for CASRVSGVEKLFF.

The table lists this clonotype with many counts. The rearrangement joins TRBV4-2 to TRBJ2-2; 10 positions agree with TRBD2. V was clipped by 1 base and J by 0 bases; unmatched bases: 2. The CDR3 contains 17 residues. Germline lookup yields CDR1 LGHNA and CDR2 YNFKEQ. The DNA of the CDR3 is TGTGCCAGCAGCCAAGGCGGACTAGCGGCGAACACCGGGGAGCTGTTTTTT. Protein sequence: CASSQGGLAANTGELFF.

This clonotype was observed many times. The V call is TRBV2, the J call TRBJ2-7, with 9 bases identical to TRBD2. Germline assignment: CDR1 SNHLY and CDR2 FYNNEI. The CDR3 has 15 amino acids. The junction had 6 bases not matched to a gene; V was cut back by 3 bases and J by 3 bases. CDR3 nucleotide sequence: TGTGCCAGCAGTGATGTCCTAGCGGGGAACTACGAGCAGTACTTC. It yields the protein CASSDVLAGNYEQYF.

The rearrangement uses TRBV7-9 and TRBJ1-6; D perhaps matches TRBD1 (5 bases). CDR3 size: 15 residues. V gave up 1 base and J gave up 6 bases, with 10 bases separating them. The germline V gene has CDR1 SEHNR and CDR2 FQNEAQ (reference sequence). CDR3 in DNA: TGTGCCAGCAGCTTAGTAGGGACTCCTAATTCACCCCTCCACTTT. It codes for CASSLVGTPNSPLHF.

Points on this clonotype: This may stem from a read error, because a much larger clone lies one nucleotide away. The J gene is TRBJ2-1, the V gene TRBV29-1; TRBD2 matches 13 bases. Looked up from germline, CDR1 is SQVTM and CDR2 is ANQGSEA. The CDR3 is made up of 15 amino acids. The CDR3 is CGVEGLAGVKSEQFF. DNA for the CDR3: TGCGGCGTTGAAGGACTAGCGGGGGTCAAGAGTGAGCAGTTCTTC.

At least ten counts were recorded for this clonotype. The rearrangement uses TRBV7-9 and TRBJ2-3, with 7 bases aligning to TRBD1. V trimming: 5 bases; J trimming: 4 bases; junction bases outside the gene matches: 18. The CDR3 contains 18 residues. Looked up from germline, CDR1 is SEHNR and CDR2 is FQNEAQ (reference sequence). The CDR3 DNA reads TGTGCCAGCAGCCGCGCCCGAGGGGGCGGCGTTCGGTCAGATACGCAGTATTTT. Protein product: CASSRARGGGVRSDTQYF.

This clonotype was observed a few times. V usage is TRBV15 and J usage is TRBJ1-1, with TRBD1 matching over 7 bases. The CDR3 extends over 14 amino acids. Germline V gene sequence: CDR1 LNHNV, CDR2 YYDKDF (reference sequence). V lost 1 base to trimming and J lost 3 bases; unmatched junction nucleotides: 2. CDR3 region: CATSRATGDTEAFF. The CDR3 bases are TGTGCCACCAGCAGAGCTACAGGGGACACTGAAGCTTTCTTT.

This clonotype has more than one count but fewer than ten. CDR3 in amino acids: CASSPKGDTQYF. CDR3 coding DNA: TGTGCCAGCTCACCAAAGGGAGATACGCAGTATTTT. The gene calls are TRBV18 and TRBJ2-3, with unresolved D. Trimming pared 2 bases from V and 5 bases from J, leaving 5 bases between. CDR1 and CDR2 (germline): KGHSH, LQKENI. The CDR3 is 12 residues long.

The chain has TRBV5-1 and TRBJ2-3; 7 bases line up with TRBD1. CDR3 size: 16 residues. V trimming: 1 base; J trimming: 2 bases; junction bases outside the gene matches: 7. CDR1 is SGHRS, CDR2 YFSETQ, per germline. The CDR3 DNA reads TGCGCCAGCAGCTTGTCTGGGACAGCTCCCACAGATACGCAGTATTTT. Protein sequence: CASSLSGTAPTDTQYF.

V is TRBV10-1 and J is TRBJ2-2; D is possibly TRBD2 (6 bases). The CDR3 is made up of 12 amino acids. The ends were cut back, 6 bases at V and 8 bases at J, with 10 bases in the middle. Germline-derived CDR1 and CDR2 are WNHNN and SYGVQD (reference sequence). For the CDR3, the DNA is TGCGCCAGCAGCCCGGAGGGGGGGGAGCTGTTTTTT. This encodes CASSPEGGELFF.

The chain links TRBV19 to TRBJ2-1; TRBD2 matches at 15 bases. With V trimmed by 5 bases and J by 8 bases, 13 bases remained unmatched. From germline, CDR1 is LNHDA and CDR2 SQIVND (reference sequence). The CDR3 is made up of 18 amino acids. DNA of the CDR3: TGTGCCAGTAGTCTCCCCGCCGGGACTAGCGGGAGGATTGATGAGCAGTTCTTC. Its protein product is CASSLPAGTSGRIDEQFF.

To note about this clonotype: This may arise from a read error, as a much more abundant clone is one base away. The chain has TRBV19 and TRBJ2-2; D might be TRBD2 (6 bases). Germline CDR1 LNHDA, CDR2 SQIVND (reference sequence). CDR3 size: 17 residues. The CDR3 loop is CASSGWGLAENTGELSF. CDR3 nucleotide sequence: TGTGCCAGTAGTGGTTGGGGATTAGCGGAGAACACCGGGGAGCTGTCTTTT.

This clonotype was seen at least ten times. The gene calls are TRBV7-6 and TRBJ2-7, with TRBD2 as a possible D gene (6 bases). V was pared by 5 bases and J by 0 bases, with 11 bases between. The CDR3 spans 14 residues. Germline V lookup: CDR1 SGHVS, CDR2 FNYEAQ. CDR3 region: CASSAAGSSYEQYF. CDR3 sequence (DNA): TGTGCCAGCAGCGCTGCCGGGAGCTCCTACGAGCAGTACTTC.

This clonotype was seen a few times. This may be a read error, as it is one base from a much larger clone. The V call is TRBV20-1, the J call TRBJ2-5, with TRBD1 as a possible D gene (5 bases). The CDR3 is 15 residues long. Germline assignment: CDR1 DFQATT and CDR2 SNEGSKA (reference sequence). Trimming pared 0 bases from V and 5 bases from J, leaving 16 bases between. The CDR3 nucleotides read TGCAGTGCTAGAGAGGCGGACAAGAAAGCGGAGACCCAGTACTTC. Translating gives CSAREADKKAETQYF.

This clonotype was observed at least ten times. This sequence joins TRBV29-1 and TRBJ2-5; 7 bases match TRBD1. The CDR3 runs to 13 residues. The trim removed 3 bases at V and 9 bases at J, leaving 10 bases unmatched. The germline gives CDR1 SQVTM, CDR2 ANQGSEA. The CDR3 is CSVDIAGGRSQYF. DNA for the CDR3: TGCAGCGTTGATATCGCAGGGGGTAGGTCCCAGTACTTC.

CDR3 amino acids: CATSRGAGADGYTF. The CDR3, as DNA: TGTGCCACCAGCAGGGGAGCAGGGGCCGATGGCTACACCTTC. This chain links TRBV15 with TRBJ1-2, with D perhaps TRBD1 (6 bases). V was clipped by 3 bases and J by 6 bases, with 14 bases between them. CDR3 length: 14 amino acids. The germline gives CDR1 LNHNV, CDR2 YYDKDF (reference sequence).

This clonotype was detected ten times or more. V usage is TRBV18 and J usage is TRBJ1-5; 7 positions match TRBD1. The CDR3 is made up of 13 amino acids. Trimming at V came to 3 bases and at J to 4 bases, leaving 0 bases not matched to a gene. Germline V gene lookup returns CDR1 KGHSH and CDR2 LQKENI. The CDR3 spells CASSPGQNQPQHF. Here the CDR3 DNA reads TGTGCCAGCTCACCGGGACAGAATCAGCCCCAGCATTTT. The full variable domain, its missing parts supplied by reference TRBV18 and TRBJ1-5, is NAGVMQNPRHLVRRRGQEARLRCSPMKGHSHVYWYRQLPEEGLKFMVYLQKENIIDESGMPKERFSAEFPKEGPSILRIQQVVRGDSAAYFCASSPGQNQPQHFGDGTRLSIL.

At least ten counts were recorded for this clonotype. The chain links TRBV7-2 to TRBJ1-2, with a tentative D call TRBD1 (5 bases). Germline V lookup: CDR1 SGHTA, CDR2 FQGNSA. This CDR3 is 16 amino acids long. Trimming shortened V by 3 bases and J by 2 bases, and 16 bases separated the two germline ends. CDR3 protein: CASSFGREGANYGYTF. The CDR3 DNA reads as TGTGCCAGCAGCTTCGGCAGGGAAGGTGCCAACTATGGCTACACCTTC. Filled out from reference TRBV7-2 and TRBJ1-2, the complete variable domain reads GAGVSQSPSNKVTEKGKDVELRCDPISGHTALYWYRQSLGQGLEFLIYFQGNSAPDKSGLPSDRFSAERTGGSVSTLTIQRTQQEDSAVYLCASSFGREGANYGYTFGSGTRLTVV.